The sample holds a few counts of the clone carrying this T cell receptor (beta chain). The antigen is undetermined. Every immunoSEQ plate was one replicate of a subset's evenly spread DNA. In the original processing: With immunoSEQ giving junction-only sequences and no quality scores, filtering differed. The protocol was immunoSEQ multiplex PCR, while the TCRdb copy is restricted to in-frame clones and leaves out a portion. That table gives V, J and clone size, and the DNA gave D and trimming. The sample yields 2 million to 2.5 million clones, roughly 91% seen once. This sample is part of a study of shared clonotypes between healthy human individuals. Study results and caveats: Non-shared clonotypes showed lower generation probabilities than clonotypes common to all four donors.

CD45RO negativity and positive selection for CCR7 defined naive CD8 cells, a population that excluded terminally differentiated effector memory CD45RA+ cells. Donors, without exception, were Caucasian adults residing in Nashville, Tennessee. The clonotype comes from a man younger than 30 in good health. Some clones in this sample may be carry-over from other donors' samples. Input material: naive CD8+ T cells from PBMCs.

The chain's CDR3 is CASSFGQGWGYTF. CDR3 in DNA: TGTGCCAGCAGTTTTGGACAGGGTTGGGGCTACACCTTC. The chain couples TRBV27 to TRBJ1-2; TRBD1 matches at 8 bases. CDR3 length equals 13 residues. Germline-derived CDR1 and CDR2 are MNHEY and SMNVEV (reference sequence). After removal of 3 bases from V and 8 bases from J, the junction contained 5 bases not matched to a gene.